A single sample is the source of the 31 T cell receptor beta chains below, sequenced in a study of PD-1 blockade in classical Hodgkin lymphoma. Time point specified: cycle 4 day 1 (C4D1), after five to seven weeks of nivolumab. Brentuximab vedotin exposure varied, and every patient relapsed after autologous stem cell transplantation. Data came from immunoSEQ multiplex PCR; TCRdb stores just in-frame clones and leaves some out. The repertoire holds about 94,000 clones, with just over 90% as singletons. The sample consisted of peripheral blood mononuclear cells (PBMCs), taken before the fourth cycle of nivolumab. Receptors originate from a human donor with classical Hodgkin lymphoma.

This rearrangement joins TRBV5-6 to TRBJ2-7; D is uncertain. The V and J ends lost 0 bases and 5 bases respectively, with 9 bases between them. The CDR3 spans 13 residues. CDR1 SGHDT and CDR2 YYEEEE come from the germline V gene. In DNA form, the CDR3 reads TGTGCCAGCAGCTTGGAGAGGTTTAACGAGCAGTACTTC. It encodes CASSLERFNEQYF. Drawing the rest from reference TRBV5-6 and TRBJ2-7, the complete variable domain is DAGVTQSPTHLIKTRGQQVTLRCSPKSGHDTVSWYQQALGQGPQFIFQYYEEEERQRGNFPDRFSGHQFPNYSSELNVNALLLGDSALYLCASSLERFNEQYFGPGTRLTVT.

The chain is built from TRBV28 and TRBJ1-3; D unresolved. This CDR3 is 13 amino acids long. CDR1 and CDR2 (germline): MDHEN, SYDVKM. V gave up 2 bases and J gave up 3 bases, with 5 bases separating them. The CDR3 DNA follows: TGTGCCAGCAGTTTACGCTATGGAAACACCATATATTTT. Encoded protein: CASSLRYGNTIYF. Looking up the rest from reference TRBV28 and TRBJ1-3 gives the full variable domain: DVKVTQSSRYLVKRTGEKVFLECVQDMDHENMFWYRQDPGLGLRLIYFSYDVKMKEKGDIPEGYSVSREKKERFSLILESASTNQTSMYLCASSLRYGNTIYFGEGSWLTVV.

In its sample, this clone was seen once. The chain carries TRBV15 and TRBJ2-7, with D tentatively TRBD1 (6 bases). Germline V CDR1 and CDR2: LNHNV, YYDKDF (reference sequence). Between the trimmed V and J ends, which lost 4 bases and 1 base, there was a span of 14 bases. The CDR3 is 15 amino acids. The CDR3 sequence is CATSKQGPRSYEQYF. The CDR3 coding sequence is TGTGCCACCAGCAAACAGGGACCGAGGTCCTACGAGCAGTACTTC. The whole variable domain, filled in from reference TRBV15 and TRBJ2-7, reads DAMVIQNPRYQVTQFGKPVTLSCSQTLNHNVMYWYQQKSSQAPKLLFHYYDKDFNNEADTPDNFQSRRPNTSFCFLDIRSPGLGDTAMYLCATSKQGPRSYEQYFGPGTRLTVT.

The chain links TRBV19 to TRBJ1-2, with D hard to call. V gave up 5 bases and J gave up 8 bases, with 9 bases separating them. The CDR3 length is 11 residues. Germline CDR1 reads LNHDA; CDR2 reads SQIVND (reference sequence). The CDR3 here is CASSVLWGYTF. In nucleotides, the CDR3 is TGTGCCAGTAGTGTCCTGTGGGGCTACACCTTC.

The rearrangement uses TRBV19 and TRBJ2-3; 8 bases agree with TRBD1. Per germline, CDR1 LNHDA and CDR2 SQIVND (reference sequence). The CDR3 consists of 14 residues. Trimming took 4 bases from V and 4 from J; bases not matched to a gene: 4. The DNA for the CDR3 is TGTGCCAGTAGTACCAGGGGGCCGGCAGATACGCAGTATTTT. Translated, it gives CASSTRGPADTQYF.

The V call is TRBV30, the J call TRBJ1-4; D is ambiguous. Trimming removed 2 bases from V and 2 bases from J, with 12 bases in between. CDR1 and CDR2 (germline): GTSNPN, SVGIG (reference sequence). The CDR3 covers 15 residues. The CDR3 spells CAWSSLTATNEKLFF. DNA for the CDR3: TGTGCCTGGAGTTCCCTAACAGCGACTAATGAAAAACTGTTTTTT.

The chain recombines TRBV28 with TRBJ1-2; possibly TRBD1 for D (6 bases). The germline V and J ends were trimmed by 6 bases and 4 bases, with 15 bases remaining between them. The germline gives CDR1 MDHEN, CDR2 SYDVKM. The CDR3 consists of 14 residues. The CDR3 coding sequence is TGTGCCAGCAGCGCCATTGGACAGCTCTATGGCTACACCTTC. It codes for CASSAIGQLYGYTF.

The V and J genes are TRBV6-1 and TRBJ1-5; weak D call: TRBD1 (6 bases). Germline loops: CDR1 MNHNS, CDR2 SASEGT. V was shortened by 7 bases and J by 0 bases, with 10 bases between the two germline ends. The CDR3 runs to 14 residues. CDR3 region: CASTRDNSNQPQHF. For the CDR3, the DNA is TGTGCCAGCACCCGGGACAATAGCAATCAGCCCCAGCATTTT.

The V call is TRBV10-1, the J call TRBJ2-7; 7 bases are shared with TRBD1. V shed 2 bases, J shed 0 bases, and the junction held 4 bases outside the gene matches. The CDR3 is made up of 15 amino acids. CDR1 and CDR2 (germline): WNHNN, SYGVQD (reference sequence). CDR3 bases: TGCGCCAGCAGTGAGGGGACAGTGAGCTCCTACGAGCAGTACTTC. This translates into CASSEGTVSSYEQYF.

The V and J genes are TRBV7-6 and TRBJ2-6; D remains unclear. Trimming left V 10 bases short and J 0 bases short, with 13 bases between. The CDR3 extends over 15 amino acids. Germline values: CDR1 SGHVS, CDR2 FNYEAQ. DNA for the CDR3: TGTGCCATCAATTTGAATGACTCTGGGGCCAACGTCCTGACTTTC. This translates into CAINLNDSGANVLTF. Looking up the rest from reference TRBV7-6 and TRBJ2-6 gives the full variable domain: GAGVSQSPRYKVTKRGQDVALRCDPISGHVSLYWYRQALGQGPEFLTYFNYEAQQDKSGLPNDRFSAERPEGSISTLTIQRTEQRDSAMYRCAINLNDSGANVLTFGAGSRLTVL.

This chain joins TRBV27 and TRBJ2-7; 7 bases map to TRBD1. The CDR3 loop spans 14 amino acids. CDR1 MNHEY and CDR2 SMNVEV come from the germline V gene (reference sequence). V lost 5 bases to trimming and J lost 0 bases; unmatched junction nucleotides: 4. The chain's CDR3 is CASSRWDSSYEQYF. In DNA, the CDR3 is TGTGCCAGCAGTCGGTGGGACAGCTCCTACGAGCAGTACTTC.

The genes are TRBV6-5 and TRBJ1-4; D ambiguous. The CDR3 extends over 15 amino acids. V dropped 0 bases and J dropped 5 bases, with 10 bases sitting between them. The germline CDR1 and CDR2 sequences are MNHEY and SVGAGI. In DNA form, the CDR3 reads TGTGCCAGCAGTTACTCGGGAGATAGGAATGAAAAACTGTTTTTT. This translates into CASSYSGDRNEKLFF.

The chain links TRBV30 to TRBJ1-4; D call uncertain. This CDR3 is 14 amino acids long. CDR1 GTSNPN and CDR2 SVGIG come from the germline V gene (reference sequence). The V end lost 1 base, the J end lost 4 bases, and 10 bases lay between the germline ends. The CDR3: CAWSETVFNEKLFF. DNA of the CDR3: TGTGCCTGGAGTGAAACGGTGTTTAATGAAAAACTGTTTTTT.

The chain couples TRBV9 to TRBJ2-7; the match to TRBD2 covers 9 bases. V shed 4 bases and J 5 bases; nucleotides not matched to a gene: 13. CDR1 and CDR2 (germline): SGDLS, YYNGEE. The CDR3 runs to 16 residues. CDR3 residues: CASSPKPLAGSNEQYF. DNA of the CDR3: TGTGCCAGCAGCCCAAAGCCCCTAGCGGGATCCAACGAGCAGTACTTC.

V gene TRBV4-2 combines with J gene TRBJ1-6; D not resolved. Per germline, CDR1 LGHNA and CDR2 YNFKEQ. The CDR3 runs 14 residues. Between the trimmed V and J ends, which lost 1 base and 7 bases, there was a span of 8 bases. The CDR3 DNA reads TGTGCCAGCAGCCAAGGTCCGGGAAATTCACCCCTCCACTTT. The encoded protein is CASSQGPGNSPLHF.

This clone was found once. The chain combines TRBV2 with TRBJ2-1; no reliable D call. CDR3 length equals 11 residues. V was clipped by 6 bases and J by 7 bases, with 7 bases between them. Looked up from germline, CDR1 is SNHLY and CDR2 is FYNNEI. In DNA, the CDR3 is TGTGCCAGCAGGACTGGGAATGAGCAGTTCTTC. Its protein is CASRTGNEQFF.

This CDR3 is CASSLDTEAFF. CDR3 nucleotide sequence: TGTGCCAGCAGTTTAGACACTGAAGCTTTCTTT. The chain combines TRBV28 with TRBJ1-1, with D unresolved. V was clipped by 2 bases and J by 3 bases, with 1 base between them. The CDR3 is 11 residues long. Germline V gene data show CDR1 as MDHEN and CDR2 as SYDVKM.

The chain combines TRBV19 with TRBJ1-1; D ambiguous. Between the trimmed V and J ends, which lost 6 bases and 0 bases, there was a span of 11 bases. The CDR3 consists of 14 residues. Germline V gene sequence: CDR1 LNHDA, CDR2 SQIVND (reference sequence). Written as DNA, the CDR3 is TGTGCCAGTAGGCACAGACCCTTGAACACTGAAGCTTTCTTT. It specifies CASRHRPLNTEAFF.

The CDR3 sequence is CASSLGTADWDTIYF. The CDR3 nucleotides are TGTGCCAGCAGCTTAGGGACAGCGGATTGGGACACCATATATTTT. The V gene is TRBV11-3, the J gene TRBJ1-3, with D possibly being TRBD1 (6 bases). Germline V lookup: CDR1 SGHNT, CDR2 YENEEA. The germline V and J ends were trimmed by 1 base and 8 bases, with 15 bases remaining between them. The length of the CDR3 is 15 residues.

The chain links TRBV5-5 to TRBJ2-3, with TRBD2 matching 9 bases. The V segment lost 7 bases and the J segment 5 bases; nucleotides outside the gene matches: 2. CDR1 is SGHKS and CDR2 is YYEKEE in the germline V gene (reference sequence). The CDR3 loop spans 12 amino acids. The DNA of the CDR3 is TGTGCCAGCTTACTAGCGGGAGATACGCAGTATTTT. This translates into CASLLAGDTQYF.

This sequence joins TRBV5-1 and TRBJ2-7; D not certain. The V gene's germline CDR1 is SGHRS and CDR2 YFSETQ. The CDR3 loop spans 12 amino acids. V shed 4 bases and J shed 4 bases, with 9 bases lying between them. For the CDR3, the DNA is TGCGCCAGCAGCCCACAAGGGTACGAGCAGTACTTC. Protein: CASSPQGYEQYF.

The CDR3 DNA reads as TGTGCCATCAGTGAGTCGAGGCAGGGACAGGAGTATGGCTACACCTTC. Amino acid sequence: CAISESRQGQEYGYTF. The chain joins TRBV10-3 to TRBJ1-2; 8 positions match TRBD1. Unmatched junction bases numbered 8, after V lost 0 bases and J lost 5 bases. CDR3 length: 16 amino acids. Germline V gives CDR1 ENHRY, CDR2 SYGVKD.

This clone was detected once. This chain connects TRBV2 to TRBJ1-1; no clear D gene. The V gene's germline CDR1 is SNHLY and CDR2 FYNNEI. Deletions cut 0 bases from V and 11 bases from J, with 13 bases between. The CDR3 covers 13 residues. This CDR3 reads CASSEAPKMGAFF. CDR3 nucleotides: TGTGCCAGCAGTGAAGCCCCCAAGATGGGGGCTTTCTTT.

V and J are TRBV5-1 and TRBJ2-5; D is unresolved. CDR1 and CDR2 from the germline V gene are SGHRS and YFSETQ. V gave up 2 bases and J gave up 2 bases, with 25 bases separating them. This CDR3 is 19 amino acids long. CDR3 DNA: TGCGCCAGCAGCTTCGGGCTCGCAACAACCCGGGTTGGGCAAGAGACCCAGTACTTC. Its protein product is CASSFGLATTRVGQETQYF.

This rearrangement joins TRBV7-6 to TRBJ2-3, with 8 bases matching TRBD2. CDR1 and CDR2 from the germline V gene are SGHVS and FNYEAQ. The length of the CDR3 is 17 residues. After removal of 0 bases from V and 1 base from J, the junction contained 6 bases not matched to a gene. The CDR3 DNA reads TGTGCCAGCAGCTTAGCGGATAGCGGGATTGGCACAGATACGCAGTATTTT. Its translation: CASSLADSGIGTDTQYF.

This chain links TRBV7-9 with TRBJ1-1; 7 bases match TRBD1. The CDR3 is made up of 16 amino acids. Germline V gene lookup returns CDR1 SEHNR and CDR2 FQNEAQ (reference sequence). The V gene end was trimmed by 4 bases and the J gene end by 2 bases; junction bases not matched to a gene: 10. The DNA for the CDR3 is TGTGCCAGCAGCTCCCCACCCCGGGACAGAAACACTGAAGCTTTCTTT. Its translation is CASSSPPRDRNTEAFF.

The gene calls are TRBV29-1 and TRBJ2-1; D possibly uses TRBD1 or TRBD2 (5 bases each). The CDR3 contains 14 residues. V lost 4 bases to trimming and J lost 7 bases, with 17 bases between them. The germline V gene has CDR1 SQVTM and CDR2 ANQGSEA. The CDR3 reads CSVGGTANRNEQFF. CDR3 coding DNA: TGCAGCGTTGGGGGGACCGCGAATCGAAATGAGCAGTTCTTC.

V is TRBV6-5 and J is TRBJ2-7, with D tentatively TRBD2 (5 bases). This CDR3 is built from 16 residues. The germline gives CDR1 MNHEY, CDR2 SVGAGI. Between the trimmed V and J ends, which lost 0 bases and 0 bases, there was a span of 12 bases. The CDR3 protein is CASSYSVGAPSYEQYF. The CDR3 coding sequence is TGTGCCAGCAGTTACTCGGTGGGAGCCCCCTCCTACGAGCAGTACTTC.

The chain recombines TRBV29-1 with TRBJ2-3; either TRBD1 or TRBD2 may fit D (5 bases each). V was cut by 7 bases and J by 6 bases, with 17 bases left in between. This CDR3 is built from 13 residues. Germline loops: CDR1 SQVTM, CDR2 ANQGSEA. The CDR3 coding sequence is TGCAGCGCCGGGACGGACGTCCGGGATACGCAGTATTTT. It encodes CSAGTDVRDTQYF.

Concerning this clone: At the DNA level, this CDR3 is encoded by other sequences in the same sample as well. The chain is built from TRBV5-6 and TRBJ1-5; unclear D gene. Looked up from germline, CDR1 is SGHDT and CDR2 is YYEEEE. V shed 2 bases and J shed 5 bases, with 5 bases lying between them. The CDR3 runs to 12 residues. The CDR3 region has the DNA TGTGCCAGCAGCTTAGGAGATCAGCCCCAGCATTTT. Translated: CASSLGDQPQHF.

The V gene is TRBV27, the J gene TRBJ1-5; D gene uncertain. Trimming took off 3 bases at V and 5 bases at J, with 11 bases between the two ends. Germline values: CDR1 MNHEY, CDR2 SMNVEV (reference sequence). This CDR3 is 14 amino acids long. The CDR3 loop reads CASSFSEEHQPQHF. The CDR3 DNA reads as TGTGCCAGCAGTTTTTCCGAGGAACATCAGCCCCAGCATTTT.